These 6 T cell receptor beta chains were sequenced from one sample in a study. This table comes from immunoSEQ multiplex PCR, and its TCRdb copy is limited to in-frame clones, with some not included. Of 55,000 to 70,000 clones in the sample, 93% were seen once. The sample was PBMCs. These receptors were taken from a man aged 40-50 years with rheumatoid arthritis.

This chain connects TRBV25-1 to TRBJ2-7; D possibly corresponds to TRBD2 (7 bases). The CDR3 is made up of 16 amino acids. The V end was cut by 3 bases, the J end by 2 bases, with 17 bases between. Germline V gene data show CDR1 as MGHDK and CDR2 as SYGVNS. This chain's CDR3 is CASSDLGGGQTYEQYF. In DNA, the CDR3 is TGTGCCAGCAGTGATCTGGGCGGGGGCCAGACCTACGAGCAGTACTTC.

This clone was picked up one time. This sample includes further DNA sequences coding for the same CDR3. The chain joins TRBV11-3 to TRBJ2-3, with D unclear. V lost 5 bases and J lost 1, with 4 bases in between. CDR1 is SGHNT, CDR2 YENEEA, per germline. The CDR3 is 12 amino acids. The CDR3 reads CASSLGTDTQYF. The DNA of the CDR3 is TGTGCCAGCAGCCTGGGCACAGATACGCAGTATTTT.

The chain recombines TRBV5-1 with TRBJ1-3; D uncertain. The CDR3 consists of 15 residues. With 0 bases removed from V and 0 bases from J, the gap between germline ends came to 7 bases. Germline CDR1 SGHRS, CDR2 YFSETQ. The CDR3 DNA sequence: TGCGCCAGCAGCTTGGAGCCAGCCTCTGGAAACACCATATATTTT. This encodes CASSLEPASGNTIYF.

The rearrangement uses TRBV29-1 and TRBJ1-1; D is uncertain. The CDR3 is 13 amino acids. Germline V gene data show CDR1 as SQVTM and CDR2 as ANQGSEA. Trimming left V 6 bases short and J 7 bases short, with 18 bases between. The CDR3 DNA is TGCAGCGTGGATGGAGACGGACGTATTGAAGCTTTCTTT. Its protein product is CSVDGDGRIEAFF.

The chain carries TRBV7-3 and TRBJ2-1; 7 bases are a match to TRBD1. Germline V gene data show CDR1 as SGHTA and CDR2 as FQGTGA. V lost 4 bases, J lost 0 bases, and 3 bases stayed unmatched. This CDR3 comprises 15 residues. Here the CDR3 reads CASSSTGDSYNEQFF. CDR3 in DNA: TGTGCCAGCAGCTCCACAGGGGACTCCTACAATGAGCAGTTCTTC.

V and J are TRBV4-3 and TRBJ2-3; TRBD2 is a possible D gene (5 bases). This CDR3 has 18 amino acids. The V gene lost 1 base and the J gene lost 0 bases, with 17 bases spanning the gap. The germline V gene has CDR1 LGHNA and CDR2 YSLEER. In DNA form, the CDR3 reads TGCGCCAGCAGCCAAGGGGTGGGAGCGTCCACTAGCACAGATACGCAGTATTTT. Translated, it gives CASSQGVGASTSTDTQYF.